The 27 T cell receptor beta chains reported below all come from one sample, sequenced in a study of blood T cell repertoires in COVID-19. Using immunoSEQ multiplex PCR, the repertoire was profiled, and TCRdb retains in-frame clones only, with some absent. Of about 92,000 clones listed, around 88% are singletons. What was sequenced was peripheral blood. Every receptor here comes from a woman aged 55-70 years with COVID-19, enrolled during active disease.

This clone was observed a handful of times. The V and J genes are TRBV9 and TRBJ2-7; 9 bases agree with TRBD2. The V gene's germline CDR1 is SGDLS and CDR2 YYNGEE. The CDR3 is 14 amino acids. Trimming cost V 2 bases and J 2 bases; bases outside gene matches: 2. In DNA form, the CDR3 reads TGTGCCAGCAGCGTGGGACTAGCCACCTACGAGCAGTACTTC. Translation: CASSVGLATYEQYF.

The CDR3 is CASSSGQFGNTIYF. DNA for the CDR3: TGTGCCAGCAGCTCCGGACAGTTTGGAAACACCATATATTTT. The rearrangement uses TRBV7-2 and TRBJ1-3; D is possibly TRBD1 (6 bases). This CDR3 has 14 amino acids. V was shortened by 4 bases and J by 3 bases, with 10 bases between the two germline ends. From germline, CDR1 is SGHTA and CDR2 FQGNSA. Complete variable domain (other parts from reference TRBV7-2 and TRBJ1-3): GAGVSQSPSNKVTEKGKDVELRCDPISGHTALYWYRQSLGQGLEFLIYFQGNSAPDKSGLPSDRFSAERTGGSVSTLTIQRTQQEDSAVYLCASSSGQFGNTIYFGEGSWLTVV.

V usage is TRBV5-1 and J usage is TRBJ1-2; a possible D gene is TRBD1 (5 bases). The CDR3 is 12 amino acids. Trimming stripped 7 bases from V and 1 base from J, with 8 bases between. The germline V gene has CDR1 SGHRS and CDR2 YFSETQ. The CDR3 coding sequence is TGCGCCAGCTCCGACAGTAACTATGGCTACACCTTC. Translation: CASSDSNYGYTF. Full variable domain (missing parts from reference TRBV5-1 and TRBJ1-2): KAGVTQTPRYLIKTRGQQVTLSCSPISGHRSVSWYQQTPGQGLQFLFEYFSETQRNKGNFPGRFSGRQFSNSRSEMNVSTLELGDSALYLCASSDSNYGYTFGSGTRLTVV.

CDR3 amino acids: CASSYAGGDTEAFF. CDR3 nucleotide sequence: TGTGCCAGCAGTTACGCCGGGGGAGACACTGAAGCTTTCTTT. The chain recombines TRBV6-5 with TRBJ1-1; D is perhaps TRBD1 (5 bases). The V end lost 2 bases, the J end lost 3 bases, and 10 bases lay between the germline ends. CDR1 is MNHEY, CDR2 SVGAGI, per germline. This CDR3 is built from 14 residues.

The chain employs TRBV5-1 and TRBJ1-2; D is uncertain. The CDR3 consists of 15 residues. V gave up 2 bases and J gave up 5 bases, with 16 bases separating them. Germline-derived CDR1 and CDR2 are SGHRS and YFSETQ. DNA for the CDR3: TGCGCCAGCAGCTTTCCGCCAGGAGGGCTTTATGGCTACACCTTC. It is translated as CASSFPPGGLYGYTF.

The chain has TRBV6-1 and TRBJ1-5, with TRBD1 matching 11 bases. CDR1 is MNHNS and CDR2 is SASEGT in the germline V gene. The junction had 9 bases not matched to a gene; V was cut back by 4 bases and J by 1 base. The CDR3 spans 18 residues. CDR3 amino acids: CASSVLGTGGRSNQPQHF. The CDR3 DNA reads TGTGCCAGCAGTGTTCTAGGGACAGGGGGACGGAGCAATCAGCCCCAGCATTTT.

The V and J genes are TRBV6-5 and TRBJ1-1, with TRBD1 identical over 10 bases. This CDR3 is 16 amino acids long. From germline, CDR1 is MNHEY and CDR2 SVGAGI. The trim removed 2 bases at V and 3 bases at J, leaving 6 bases unmatched. CDR3 amino acids: CASSYTQGQGYTEAFF. The CDR3 DNA reads TGTGCCAGCAGTTACACTCAGGGACAGGGGTACACTGAAGCTTTCTTT.

The chain couples TRBV5-1 to TRBJ2-7; TRBD1 aligns across 8 bases. The CDR3 spans 15 residues. Germline lookup yields CDR1 SGHRS and CDR2 YFSETQ. V trimming: 4 bases; J trimming: 3 bases; junction bases outside the gene matches: 9. The CDR3 nucleotides are TGCGCCAGCAGCACCCAGGGGGCGGCAGGCTACGAGCAGTACTTC. Translating gives CASSTQGAAGYEQYF.

V and J are TRBV7-6 and TRBJ2-5; 7 bases match TRBD2. CDR3 size: 15 residues. Germline loops: CDR1 SGHVS, CDR2 FNYEAQ. V shed 5 bases, J shed 1 base, and the junction held 7 bases outside the gene matches. DNA for the CDR3: TGTGCCAGCAGCCCCGGGGGGACTCCCCAAGAGACCCAGTACTTC. Its translation: CASSPGGTPQETQYF.

The chain employs TRBV9 and TRBJ2-7; 7 nucleotides match TRBD1. This CDR3 region has 16 residues. V lost 2 bases to trimming and J lost 3 bases; unmatched junction nucleotides: 11. The germline V gene encodes CDR1 SGDLS and CDR2 YYNGEE. CDR3 protein: CASSVSQGSAFYEQYF. CDR3 sequence (DNA): TGTGCCAGCAGCGTCTCACAGGGGTCCGCGTTCTACGAGCAGTACTTC.

The chain has TRBV3-1 (or the pseudogene TRBV3-2) and TRBJ1-5, with D possibly TRBD1 on 6 matching bases. The CDR3 spans 15 residues. Germline values: CDR1 LGHDT, CDR2 YNNKEL (reference sequence). With 1 base removed from V and 4 bases from J, the gap between germline ends came to 11 bases. In DNA, the CDR3 is TGTGCCAGCAGCCAAGGACCACAGGGAAATCAGCCCCAGCATTTT. Translating gives CASSQGPQGNQPQHF.

This rearrangement joins TRBV30 to TRBJ2-1; D is perhaps TRBD2 (5 bases). The CDR3 runs 16 residues. Germline V gene lookup returns CDR1 GTSNPN and CDR2 SVGIG (reference sequence). V dropped 0 bases and J dropped 4 bases, with 16 bases sitting between them. Written as DNA, the CDR3 is TGTGCCTGGAGTGTAGCCCCCCGGGGAGAATACAATGAGCAGTTCTTC. Translating gives CAWSVAPRGEYNEQFF. The whole variable domain, filled in from reference TRBV30 and TRBJ2-1, reads SQTIHQWPATLVQPVGSPLSLECTVEGTSNPNLYWYRQAAGRGLQLLFYSVGIGQISSEVPQNLSASRPQDRQFILSSKKLLLSDSGFYLCAWSVAPRGEYNEQFFGPGTRLTVL.

The chain couples TRBV18 to TRBJ2-1; TRBD2 agrees at 8 bases. This CDR3 spans 15 amino acids. Germline loops: CDR1 KGHSH, CDR2 LQKENI. With 3 bases clipped from V and 4 bases from J, the junction kept 5 bases outside the gene matches. The CDR3 DNA follows: TGTGCCAGCTCACCGGCCGGGAGGGTTTACAATGAGCAGTTCTTC. Its translation: CASSPAGRVYNEQFF.

This chain joins TRBV3-1 (or the pseudogene TRBV3-2) and TRBJ2-2; 8 nucleotides line up with TRBD2. This CDR3 has 17 amino acids. Germline V gives CDR1 LGHDT, CDR2 YNNKEL (reference sequence). V trimming: 4 bases; J trimming: 4 bases; junction bases outside the gene matches: 11. In nucleotides, the CDR3 is TGTGCCAGCAGCCTCGCGGGGGGCGGATGGGCCACCGGGGAGCTGTTTTTT. Translation: CASSLAGGGWATGELFF.

This clone turned up a few times. The chain employs TRBV7-9 and TRBJ2-5; D perhaps matches TRBD1 (6 bases). Germline CDR1 is SEHNR and CDR2 is FQNEAQ (reference sequence). Trimming took 3 bases from V and 3 from J, leaving 11 bases between them. This CDR3 is 14 amino acids long. DNA of the CDR3: TGTGCCAGCAGCTTCGGGCAGGGGAAAGAGACCCAGTACTTC. It specifies CASSFGQGKETQYF.

The rearrangement uses TRBV4-1 and TRBJ1-2, with D unresolved. CDR1 is MGHRA and CDR2 is YSYEKL in the germline V gene. This CDR3 is 14 amino acids long. V was pared by 1 base and J by 4 bases, with 10 bases between. DNA of the CDR3: TGCGCCAGCAGCCAAGTTGGCGGCTTCTATGGCTACACCTTC. The encoded protein is CASSQVGGFYGYTF.

The rearrangement links TRBV15 to TRBJ1-2; no definite D call. The ends were cut back, 1 base at V and 0 bases at J, with 6 bases in the middle. CDR1 and CDR2 (germline): LNHNV, YYDKDF (reference sequence). This CDR3 spans 14 amino acids. The CDR3 DNA is TGTGCCACCAGCAGAGTTTTCACTAACTATGGCTACACCTTC. Translation gives CATSRVFTNYGYTF.

The rearrangement joins TRBV7-9 to TRBJ2-3, with TRBD2 matching 9 bases. The CDR3 loop spans 15 amino acids. CDR1 is SEHNR and CDR2 is FQNEAQ in the germline V gene (reference sequence). The trim removed 8 bases at V and 2 bases at J, leaving 8 bases unmatched. The CDR3 DNA reads as TGTGCCAGCTACCGAGCGGGGGGAAACACAGATACGCAGTATTTT. It specifies CASYRAGGNTDTQYF.

This clone has more than one count but fewer than ten. CDR3 in amino acids: CASSDSGEYNEQFF. The CDR3 DNA is TGTGCCAGCAGTGATAGCGGGGAATACAATGAGCAGTTCTTC. The V call is TRBV25-1, the J call TRBJ2-1; 8 bases line up with TRBD2. CDR3 length: 14 amino acids. The V gene's germline CDR1 is MGHDK and CDR2 SYGVNS. Unmatched junction bases numbered 2, after V lost 3 bases and J lost 4 bases.

The chain is built from TRBV6-5 and TRBJ1-1; D not certain. The CDR3 is made up of 12 amino acids. Trimming pared 8 bases from V and 1 base from J, leaving 8 bases between. Germline V gene lookup returns CDR1 MNHEY and CDR2 SVGAGI. CDR3 residues: CASSGSNTEAFF. CDR3 DNA: TGTGCCAGCTCCGGTTCGAACACTGAAGCTTTCTTT.

This clone was seen more than once but under ten times. The chain has TRBV4-1 and TRBJ1-1; 7 bases are shared with TRBD1. This CDR3 region has 16 residues. J lost 4 bases, V lost 4 bases, and 12 bases had no gene match. CDR1 is MGHRA and CDR2 is YSYEKL in the germline V gene. Here the CDR3 reads CASSPRPHRGPTEAFF. The CDR3 DNA sequence: TGCGCCAGCAGCCCCCGTCCTCACAGGGGCCCCACTGAAGCTTTCTTT.

The rearrangement links TRBV4-1 to TRBJ1-4, with D perhaps TRBD1 (6 bases). The V gene's germline CDR1 is MGHRA and CDR2 YSYEKL. CDR3 length: 15 residues. V was clipped by 0 bases and J by 7 bases, with 12 bases between them. In DNA form, the CDR3 reads TGCGCCAGCAGCCAAGAGGGCAGGGGTACTGAAAAACTGTTTTTT. Residues: CASSQEGRGTEKLFF.

This clone was found once. The genes are TRBV7-9 and TRBJ1-4, with TRBD1 matching over 9 bases. The length of the CDR3 is 15 residues. CDR1 and CDR2 (germline): SEHNR, FQNEAQ (reference sequence). V lost 3 bases and J lost 8; bases outside the gene matches: 7. CDR3 region: CASSLMGQGGEKLFF. In nucleotides, the CDR3 is TGTGCCAGCAGCTTGATGGGACAGGGTGGGGAAAAACTGTTTTTT.

This clone was seen a handful of times. The genes are TRBV5-6 and TRBJ1-2; TRBD1 matches 8 bases. Germline V CDR1 and CDR2: SGHDT, YYEEEE. This CDR3 spans 16 amino acids. The V and J ends lost 4 bases and 2 bases, in that order; junction bases with no gene match: 10. The CDR3 DNA follows: TGTGCCAGCAGCCCCGGGACAGGCAGCTCCAACTATGGCTACACCTTC. Protein sequence: CASSPGTGSSNYGYTF.

This clone turned up a few times. This chain connects TRBV20-1 to TRBJ1-5, with D perhaps TRBD1 (5 bases). V shed 3 bases and J shed 5 bases, with 17 bases lying between them. The CDR3 spans 15 residues. Germline assignment: CDR1 DFQATT and CDR2 SNEGSKA (reference sequence). CDR3: CSASWSASGDQPQHF. Written as DNA, the CDR3 is TGCAGTGCTAGTTGGTCCGCTTCGGGGGATCAGCCCCAGCATTTT.

CDR3 DNA sequence: TGTGCCATCAGTGAGCACAGGAACACTGAAGCTTTCTTT. Translation: CAISEHRNTEAFF. This chain links TRBV10-3 with TRBJ1-1; no reliable D call. Germline V CDR1 and CDR2: ENHRY, SYGVKD. V lost 2 bases and J 1 base, leaving 5 bases between the germline ends. The CDR3 covers 13 residues.

This clone has a single count. This CDR3 is CASSFGRTGTGGPYEQYF. The CDR3 region has the DNA TGTGCCAGTAGTTTCGGAAGGACCGGGACAGGTGGGCCCTACGAGCAGTACTTC. The chain carries TRBV19 and TRBJ2-7; TRBD1 aligns across 8 bases. The CDR3 is 18 residues long. Germline CDR1 is LNHDA and CDR2 is SQIVND (reference sequence). The V and J ends lost 5 bases and 2 bases, in that order; junction bases with no gene match: 17.